This entry lists 27 T cell receptor beta chains sequenced from one sample in a study of shared clonotypes between healthy human individuals (dated by TCRdb to about 2020). Library preparation used the immunoSEQ multiplex PCR assay. TCRdb limited this immuneACCESS table to in-frame rearrangements with V and J called. A share of clones is missing; checked studies link under half to unresolved V genes, and the rest is unexplained. The table for this sample lists around 480,000 clones; over 60% of them were counted only once. Around 12% of the sample is in the top ten clones. The sample consisted of PBMCs. The receptor set was obtained from a woman in her forties in good health. Some clones in this sample may be carry-over from other donors' samples.

The chain couples TRBV29-1 to TRBJ2-7, with D hard to call. V was shortened by 3 bases and J by 0 bases, with 9 bases between the two germline ends. In germline, CDR1 is SQVTM, CDR2 ANQGSEA. The CDR3 runs to 13 residues. The CDR3 coding sequence is TGCAGCGTTGAGGTTCAAGGCTCCTACGAGCAGTACTTC. Protein product: CSVEVQGSYEQYF.

V gene TRBV6-5 combines with J gene TRBJ2-3; 7 bases map to TRBD2. V shed 0 bases, J shed 4 bases, and the junction held 1 base outside the gene matches. The V gene's germline CDR1 is MNHEY and CDR2 SVGAGI. The CDR3 runs to 14 residues. The CDR3 region is CASSYSGRADTQYF. DNA for the CDR3: TGTGCCAGCAGTTACTCGGGGAGGGCAGATACGCAGTATTTT.

This clone was found a few times. The CDR3 region is CASTSGGDSFSRNEQFF. The CDR3 DNA follows: TGTGCCAGCACCTCGGGAGGGGATTCCTTCTCGAGGAATGAGCAGTTCTTC. V is TRBV7-8 and J is TRBJ2-1; 8 bases agree with TRBD2. Germline V gene data show CDR1 as SGHVS and CDR2 as FQNEAQ. The length of the CDR3 is 17 residues. After removal of 7 bases from V and 7 bases from J, the junction contained 18 bases not matched to a gene.

V usage is TRBV4-2 and J usage is TRBJ2-7; D not certain. The CDR3 extends over 14 amino acids. In germline, CDR1 is LGHNA, CDR2 YNFKEQ. V was pared by 1 base and J by 0 bases, with 7 bases between. The CDR3 sequence is CASSQVFSSYEQYF. CDR3 in DNA: TGTGCCAGCAGCCAAGTCTTTAGCTCCTACGAGCAGTACTTC.

V usage is TRBV28 and J usage is TRBJ1-3, with D possibly TRBD1 on 6 matching bases. CDR1 and CDR2 (germline): MDHEN, SYDVKM. Trimming pared 6 bases from V and 0 bases from J, leaving 12 bases between. The CDR3 consists of 15 residues. CDR3 sequence reads: CASREQGLSGNTIYF. CDR3 DNA sequence: TGTGCCAGCAGGGAACAGGGTCTCTCTGGAAACACCATATATTTT. Looking up the rest from reference TRBV28 and TRBJ1-3 gives the full variable domain: DVKVTQSSRYLVKRTGEKVFLECVQDMDHENMFWYRQDPGLGLRLIYFSYDVKMKEKGDIPEGYSVSREKKERFSLILESASTNQTSMYLCASREQGLSGNTIYFGEGSWLTVV.

The V gene is TRBV4-1, the J gene TRBJ2-5, with 9 bases identical to TRBD2. The V segment lost 2 bases and the J segment 7 bases; nucleotides outside the gene matches: 8. This CDR3 has 15 residues. The germline V gene has CDR1 MGHRA and CDR2 YSYEKL. The CDR3 bases are TGCGCCAGCAGCCAACTGGCGGGAGGGCCGGGGACCCAGTACTTC. The encoded protein is CASSQLAGGPGTQYF.

The chain carries TRBV25-1 and TRBJ2-3; D possibly corresponds to TRBD1 (7 bases). Germline lookup yields CDR1 MGHDK and CDR2 SYGVNS. The CDR3 is 14 amino acids. Trimming cost V 7 bases and J 5 bases, with 16 bases left between them. The CDR3, as DNA: TGTGCCAGCACCCCTCAGGGGGGATTAGATACGCAGTATTTT. Translating gives CASTPQGGLDTQYF.

The genes are TRBV10-2 and TRBJ2-5; D ambiguous. Gene TRBJ2-7 matches the end of the DNA better, so the J call may be wrong. This CDR3 region has 12 residues. CDR1 is WSHSY and CDR2 is SAAADI in the germline V gene. The CDR3 DNA sequence: TGCGCCAGCAGTGAGCCGGACCGCGAGCAGTACTTC. This translates into CASSEPDREQYF.

This chain connects TRBV11-2 to TRBJ1-2; no definite D call. Germline values: CDR1 SGHAT, CDR2 FQNNGV. CDR3 length equals 12 residues. V lost 8 bases to trimming and J lost 4 bases, with 11 bases between them. The CDR3, as DNA: TGTGCCAGCTCCCGGGAAGGCTATGGCTACACCTTC. Amino acid sequence: CASSREGYGYTF.

The chain has TRBV7-2 and TRBJ2-2, with D tentatively TRBD1 or TRBD2 (5 bases each). CDR3 length equals 14 residues. Per germline, CDR1 SGHTA and CDR2 FQGNSA. Trimming stripped 3 bases from V and 4 bases from J, with 9 bases between. The CDR3 nucleotides are TGTGCCAGCAGCTTGGGACGGGCCACCGGGGAGCTGTTTTTT. Amino acids: CASSLGRATGELFF.

The chain links TRBV6-4 to TRBJ2-1; 8 bases match TRBD2. Germline V lookup: CDR1 MRHNA, CDR2 SNTAGT. The CDR3 length is 15 residues. Trimming took 9 bases from V and 10 from J; bases not matched to a gene: 17. Here the CDR3 reads CASPYLAGGSSEQFF. DNA for the CDR3: TGTGCCAGTCCCTACCTGGCGGGAGGCTCGTCGGAGCAGTTCTTC.

The gene calls are TRBV19 and TRBJ2-7; TRBD1 agrees at 9 bases. The CDR3 contains 14 residues. The V and J ends lost 6 bases and 2 bases, in that order; junction bases with no gene match: 5. Germline V lookup: CDR1 LNHDA, CDR2 SQIVND (reference sequence). In DNA, the CDR3 is TGTGCCAGTAGACGGACAGGGGAGACCTACGAGCAGTACTTC. This encodes CASRRTGETYEQYF.

This clone was counted at least ten times. In DNA, the CDR3 is TGTGCCAGCACGAGGCAAGTTGAAGCTTTCTTT. This codes for CASTRQVEAFF. The rearrangement joins TRBV2 to TRBJ1-1; D is ambiguous. There are 11 residues in the CDR3. The germline V gene encodes CDR1 SNHLY and CDR2 FYNNEI. V lost 7 bases, J lost 7 bases, and 10 bases lay in between.

The chain uses TRBV28 and TRBJ2-5, with 7 positions matching TRBD2. This CDR3 spans 14 amino acids. CDR1 is MDHEN and CDR2 is SYDVKM in the germline V gene. V shed 8 bases and J 2 bases; nucleotides not matched to a gene: 8. The CDR3 sequence: CASSEAGLQETQYF. The CDR3 DNA reads TGTGCCAGCTCGGAAGCGGGGCTACAAGAGACCCAGTACTTC.

The chain employs TRBV2 and TRBJ1-2, with D unresolved. Per the germline V gene, CDR1 is SNHLY and CDR2 is FYNNEI. The length of the CDR3 is 11 residues. V was clipped by 6 bases and J by 6 bases, with 8 bases between them. The CDR3 loop reads CASRYRNGYTF. CDR3 nucleotide sequence: TGTGCCAGCAGATACAGAAATGGCTACACCTTC.

The chain is built from TRBV12-5 and TRBJ1-2; TRBD1 might be the D (5 bases). The CDR3 loop spans 17 amino acids. The germline V gene has CDR1 LGHNT and CDR2 FRNRAP. V was trimmed by 5 bases and J by 0 bases, leaving 19 bases between them. The CDR3 DNA is TGTGCTAGTGGTCTCCAAGTGAGCAGGGCTACTAACTATGGCTACACCTTC. It is translated as CASGLQVSRATNYGYTF.

This chain links TRBV5-1 with TRBJ2-1; D may be TRBD1 (5 bases). The CDR3 totals 16 residues. Looked up from germline, CDR1 is SGHRS and CDR2 is YFSETQ. The V end lost 0 bases, the J end lost 5 bases, and 15 bases lay between the germline ends. The CDR3 region is CASSLDGRADHNEQFF. CDR3 DNA: TGCGCCAGCAGCTTGGATGGCAGGGCCGATCACAATGAGCAGTTCTTC.

The rearrangement joins TRBV19 to TRBJ2-3; D is uncertain. Germline CDR1 is LNHDA and CDR2 is SQIVND (reference sequence). CDR3 length: 11 residues. Trimming shortened V by 6 bases and J by 1 base, and 2 bases separated the two germline ends. The CDR3 sequence is CASSRTDTQYF. DNA for the CDR3: TGTGCCAGTAGCCGCACAGATACGCAGTATTTT.

The chain couples TRBV27 to TRBJ2-3; D not certain. The CDR3 has 15 amino acids. CDR1 and CDR2 from the germline V gene are MNHEY and SMNVEV (reference sequence). V was cut by 2 bases and J by 3 bases, with 12 bases left in between. The CDR3, as DNA: TGTGCCAGCAGTTTACTGGGGTATGGAACAGATACGCAGTATTTT. Amino acid sequence: CASSLLGYGTDTQYF.

The rearrangement joins TRBV7-2 to TRBJ2-7; D gene unclear. Germline CDR1 SGHTA, CDR2 FQGNSA. The CDR3 contains 15 residues. Trimming cost V 3 bases and J 1 base, with 13 bases left between them. The CDR3 sequence: CASSLVVGGSYEQYF. The DNA of the CDR3 is TGTGCCAGCAGCTTGGTCGTCGGCGGTTCCTACGAGCAGTACTTC.

A word on this clone: One junction end does not reproduce the germline sequence, and a read error may be involved. The chain links TRBV10-3 to TRBJ2-7; 9 nucleotides line up with TRBD1. Looked up from germline, CDR1 is ENHRY and CDR2 is SYGVKD. The CDR3 covers 16 residues. The DNA for the CDR3 is TGTGCCATCAATAGGTCGTGGGGACAGGGTTCCTCCGAGCAGTACTTC. Its protein product is CAINRSWGQGSSEQYF.

The V gene is TRBV18, the J gene TRBJ2-7; 7 nucleotides agree with TRBD2. This CDR3 is 15 amino acids long. V was clipped by 1 base and J by 3 bases; unmatched bases: 6. The V gene's germline CDR1 is KGHSH and CDR2 LQKENI. Written as DNA, the CDR3 is TGTGCCAGCTCACCACAGGTGGGAGGGAGCTACGAGCAGTACTTC. Its protein product is CASSPQVGGSYEQYF.

This clone appeared many times. The V gene is TRBV30, the J gene TRBJ1-1, with D unclear. The CDR3 is 13 residues long. Trimming stripped 4 bases from V and 4 bases from J, with 13 bases between. Germline V gene sequence: CDR1 GTSNPN, CDR2 SVGIG (reference sequence). CDR3 sequence: CAWILRRSTEAFF. CDR3 DNA sequence: TGTGCCTGGATATTGCGGCGGAGCACTGAAGCTTTCTTT.

The table lists this clone with a few counts. The CDR3 spells CASSFSGSANTGELFF. CDR3 DNA sequence: TGTGCCAGCAGTTTCTCCGGGAGTGCGAACACCGGGGAGCTGTTTTTT. The chain is built from TRBV27 and TRBJ2-2; possible D gene TRBD2, 6 bases. Germline-derived CDR1 and CDR2 are MNHEY and SMNVEV (reference sequence). CDR3 size: 16 residues. Trimming removed 3 bases at V and 0 bases at J, with 11 bases between.

The genes are TRBV7-9 and TRBJ2-1, with TRBD2 identical over 7 bases. Germline lookup yields CDR1 SEHNR and CDR2 FQNEAQ (reference sequence). V lost 5 bases, J lost 6 bases, and 7 bases stayed unmatched. This CDR3 region has 14 residues. CDR3 sequence: CASSPSGNFNEQFF. In DNA form, the CDR3 reads TGTGCCAGCAGCCCGAGCGGGAACTTCAATGAGCAGTTCTTC.

V is TRBV4-2 and J is TRBJ2-7; D is unresolved. The CDR3 contains 12 residues. Trimming stripped 0 bases from V and 0 bases from J, with 0 bases between. CDR1 is LGHNA, CDR2 YNFKEQ, per germline. CDR3 in DNA: TGTGCCAGCAGCCAAGACTCCTACGAGCAGTACTTC. Amino acids: CASSQDSYEQYF.

The chain links TRBV4-1 to TRBJ1-5; D gene ambiguous. V dropped 4 bases and J dropped 0 bases, with 10 bases sitting between them. Germline V lookup: CDR1 MGHRA, CDR2 YSYEKL. This CDR3 has 15 amino acids. The CDR3 loop is CASSLTPYSNQPQHF. The CDR3 region has the DNA TGCGCCAGCAGCCTTACACCTTATAGCAATCAGCCCCAGCATTTT.